The 20 T cell receptor beta chains presented below share a single source sample, sequenced in a study of radiotherapy plus CTLA-4 blockade in lung cancer. Method: immunoSEQ multiplex PCR; TCRdb's copy keeps in-frame clones and lacks some. The repertoire holds about 25,000 clones, with about three quarters as singletons. Sample: peripheral blood, taken from a patient treated with radiotherapy plus ipilimumab. Receptor source: a human donor with non-small cell lung cancer who had stable disease on radiotherapy plus ipilimumab.

The CDR3 DNA is TGTGCCGTCGGGGAGAAGCAGTTCTTC. Protein product: CAVGEKQFF. V usage is TRBV6-5 and J usage is TRBJ2-1; possible D gene TRBD2, 5 bases. In germline, CDR1 is MNHEY, CDR2 SVGAGI. The CDR3 covers 9 residues. Trimming took 11 bases from V and 11 from J, leaving 10 bases between them.

The J gene is TRBJ2-3, the V gene TRBV4-2; no definite D call. With 4 bases removed from V and 0 bases from J, the gap between germline ends came to 8 bases. Germline V gene data show CDR1 as LGHNA and CDR2 as YNFKEQ. The CDR3 totals 14 residues. The chain's CDR3 is CASSPGRSTDTQYF. The CDR3 coding sequence is TGTGCCAGCAGCCCCGGACGGAGCACAGATACGCAGTATTTT.

This clone appeared once. This rearrangement joins TRBV6-5 to TRBJ1-1, with D uncertain. Germline values: CDR1 MNHEY, CDR2 SVGAGI. The CDR3 consists of 14 residues. V lost 2 bases and J lost 1, with 8 bases in between. The DNA of the CDR3 is TGTGCCAGCAGTTACCATCGGGGGAACACTGAAGCTTTCTTT. Its translation: CASSYHRGNTEAFF.

The genes are TRBV11-3 and TRBJ2-5; a possible D gene is TRBD1 (5 bases). The CDR3 has 15 residues. With 5 bases removed from V and 5 bases from J, the gap between germline ends came to 18 bases. Germline CDR1 and CDR2: SGHNT and YENEEA. The CDR3 protein is CASSAGVGYRETQYF. The DNA for the CDR3 is TGTGCCAGCAGCGCTGGGGTGGGGTACAGGGAGACCCAGTACTTC.

This chain joins TRBV6-6 and TRBJ2-3; D unclear. Germline-derived CDR1 and CDR2 are MNHNY and SVGAGI (reference sequence). CDR3 length: 11 amino acids. V lost 6 bases to trimming and J lost 4 bases, with 5 bases between them. The CDR3 loop is CASSPSDTQYF. CDR3 DNA sequence: TGTGCCAGCAGCCCCTCAGATACGCAGTATTTT.

V gene TRBV28 combines with J gene TRBJ2-2, with D hard to call. The germline V gene has CDR1 MDHEN and CDR2 SYDVKM. The CDR3 has 14 residues. V was cut by 2 bases and J by 6 bases, with 10 bases left in between. CDR3 coding DNA: TGTGCCAGCAGTTTAGGACCTTCCCCCGGGGAGCTGTTTTTT. Protein: CASSLGPSPGELFF. The full variable domain, rest sourced from reference TRBV28 and TRBJ2-2, is DVKVTQSSRYLVKRTGEKVFLECVQDMDHENMFWYRQDPGLGLRLIYFSYDVKMKEKGDIPEGYSVSREKKERFSLILESASTNQTSMYLCASSLGPSPGELFFGEGSRLTVL.

The CDR3 spells CASSVGGGDTQYF. In DNA, the CDR3 is TGTGCCAGCAGTGTGGGGGGCGGAGATACGCAGTATTTT. The J gene is TRBJ2-3, the V gene TRBV25-1; possibly TRBD1 or TRBD2 for D (6 bases each). Germline assignment: CDR1 MGHDK and CDR2 SYGVNS. The CDR3 runs to 13 residues. The ends were cut back, 4 bases at V and 5 bases at J, with 10 bases in the middle.

V and J are TRBV20-1 and TRBJ2-5; D is ambiguous. CDR1 and CDR2 (germline): DFQATT, SNEGSKA (reference sequence). Trimming pared 3 bases from V and 2 bases from J, leaving 4 bases between. The length of the CDR3 is 11 residues. This chain's CDR3 is CSARVQETQYF. In nucleotides, the CDR3 is TGCAGTGCTAGGGTTCAAGAGACCCAGTACTTC.

V and J are TRBV9 and TRBJ2-1; maybe TRBD2 (6 bases). The CDR3 runs 15 residues. V lost 0 bases and J lost 5, with 12 bases in between. CDR1 SGDLS and CDR2 YYNGEE come from the germline V gene. This CDR3 is CASSVGASVNNEQFF. CDR3 nucleotide sequence: TGTGCCAGCAGCGTAGGGGCTAGCGTGAACAATGAGCAGTTCTTC.

The chain is built from TRBV19 and TRBJ1-2; D not resolved. Trimming shortened V by 6 bases and J by 5 bases, and 7 bases separated the two germline ends. This CDR3 is 11 amino acids long. Looked up from germline, CDR1 is LNHDA and CDR2 is SQIVND (reference sequence). The CDR3 spells CASRRAYGYTF. As DNA, the CDR3 is TGTGCCAGTAGGAGGGCTTATGGCTACACCTTC.

The chain joins TRBV5-1 to TRBJ2-5, with 8 bases lining up with TRBD2. The CDR3 has 13 amino acids. Germline CDR1 and CDR2: SGHRS and YFSETQ. The V segment lost 3 bases and the J segment 11 bases; nucleotides outside the gene matches: 9. CDR3 coding DNA: TGCGCCAGCAGCTCGGGACTAGGGGGGGAGCAGTACTTC. Protein product: CASSSGLGGEQYF. Based on the CDR3 plus reference TRBV5-1 and TRBJ2-5, the full variable domain is KAGVTQTPRYLIKTRGQQVTLSCSPISGHRSVSWYQQTPGQGLQFLFEYFSETQRNKGNFPGRFSGRQFSNSRSEMNVSTLELGDSALYLCASSSGLGGEQYFGPGTRLLVL.

The V gene is TRBV19, the J gene TRBJ2-1, with 15 bases fitting TRBD2. The germline CDR1 and CDR2 sequences are LNHDA and SQIVND (reference sequence). The CDR3 covers 18 residues. J gave up 0 bases and V 5 bases, and 5 bases lay outside the gene matches. CDR3: CASSRGLAGGSSYNEQFF. For the CDR3, the DNA is TGTGCCAGTAGTCGCGGACTAGCGGGAGGGAGCTCCTACAATGAGCAGTTCTTC.

Worth noting for this clone: Its ends do not fully match the called genes, so a read error is possible. The chain combines TRBV5-4 with TRBJ1-2; D is perhaps TRBD1 (6 bases). This CDR3 contains 15 residues. Germline V gene lookup returns CDR1 SGHNT and CDR2 YYREEE (reference sequence). The CDR3: CASSPGELLFSGYTF. The CDR3 region has the DNA TGCGCCAGCAGCCCAGGGGAACTCCTGTTCAGTGGCTACACCTTC. Variable domain in full (rest from reference TRBV5-4 and TRBJ1-2): ETGVTQSPTHLIKTRGQQVTLRCSSQSGHNTVSWYQQALGQGPQFIFQYYREEENGRGNFPPRFSGLQFPNYSSELNVNALELDDSALYLCASSPGELLFSGYTFGSGTRLTVV.

The chain is built from TRBV7-2 and TRBJ1-1; D is undetermined. This CDR3 spans 13 amino acids. The ends were cut back, 5 bases at V and 4 bases at J, with 11 bases in the middle. CDR1 is SGHTA and CDR2 is FQGNSA in the germline V gene. The CDR3 loop is CASSPPRVTEAFF. CDR3 in DNA: TGTGCCAGCAGCCCCCCCCGGGTCACTGAAGCTTTCTTT.

The chain carries TRBV18 and TRBJ1-5, with D possibly being TRBD1 (5 bases). The CDR3 has 16 amino acids. Germline CDR1 is KGHSH and CDR2 is LQKENI. Trimming removed 5 bases from V and 4 bases from J, with 18 bases in between. The CDR3 DNA is TGTGCCAGCTCATCCGGGACCCAAAATCGGAATCAGCCCCAGCATTTT. Protein: CASSSGTQNRNQPQHF.

This chain uses TRBV7-9 with TRBJ1-1, with 7 bases lining up with TRBD1. The CDR3 spans 14 residues. Germline V gene sequence: CDR1 SEHNR, CDR2 FQNEAQ (reference sequence). The J segment lost 2 bases and the V segment lost 8 bases, leaving 8 bases of the junction unmatched. The CDR3 DNA reads TGTGCCAGCCGCACCGGGACAGACAACACTGAAGCTTTCTTT. This encodes CASRTGTDNTEAFF.

Turning to this clone: An end of the junction differs from the germline gene, which may be a read error. This chain joins TRBV10-2 and TRBJ2-3; 8 bases align to TRBD2. This CDR3 region has 14 residues. Germline V gives CDR1 WSHSY, CDR2 SAAADI. CDR3 sequence: CASALAGPTDAQYF. CDR3 DNA sequence: TGCGCCAGCGCTCTAGCGGGCCCCACAGATGCGCAGTATTTT.

This sequence joins TRBV29-1 and TRBJ1-5; 7 nucleotides agree with TRBD1. Germline V lookup: CDR1 SQVTM, CDR2 ANQGSEA. The CDR3 is made up of 15 amino acids. V gave up 6 bases and J gave up 5 bases; unmatched junction bases: 13. CDR3 in DNA: TGCAGCGTGGGGAAAACGCAACAGGGGTATCAGCCCCAGCATTTT. It encodes CSVGKTQQGYQPQHF.

V usage is TRBV10-1 and J usage is TRBJ1-2; 9 bases are shared with TRBD1. The CDR3 is made up of 15 amino acids. V was clipped by 0 bases and J by 4 bases; unmatched bases: 3. Germline V lookup: CDR1 WNHNN, CDR2 SYGVQD (reference sequence). CDR3 in amino acids: CASSESPGQGYGYTF. The CDR3 coding sequence is TGCGCCAGCAGTGAGTCCCCGGGACAGGGCTATGGCTACACCTTC.

The chain has TRBV9 and TRBJ2-6; D is possibly TRBD2 (6 bases). The V gene's germline CDR1 is SGDLS and CDR2 YYNGEE. The CDR3 is 19 amino acids. V shed 4 bases and J shed 4 bases, with 24 bases lying between them. The CDR3 DNA follows: TGTGCCAGCAGCCCCTGGAGTGGTGTGGGGGGAGCAGGGGCCAACGTCCTGACTTTC. Encoded protein: CASSPWSGVGGAGANVLTF.